What follows describes a single T cell receptor beta chain. The data were obtained in a study of blood T cell repertoires in COVID-19. There are 14 residues in the CDR3. Germline CDR1 reads SGDLS; CDR2 reads YYNGEE. V lost 3 bases and J lost 7; bases outside the gene matches: 6. The repertoire was sequenced with immunoSEQ multiplex PCR; TCRdb's copy has only in-frame clones and lacks some. The table shows around 43,000 clones, with 70% to 80% occurring only once. This chain uses TRBV9 with TRBJ2-1; 8 bases fit TRBD1. The sequence derives from a man aged 65 to 85 with acute or convalescent COVID-19. The sequenced sample consisted of peripheral blood. The CDR3 DNA sequence: TGTGCCAGCAGCGATTCAGGGGGCGCTAATGAGCAGTTCTTC. Amino acid sequence: CASSDSGGANEQFF. The variable domain in full, completed from reference TRBV9 and TRBJ2-1, reads DSGVTQTPKHLITATGQRVTLRCSPRSGDLSVYWYQQSLDQGLQFLIQYYNGEERAKGNILERFSAQQFPDLHSELNLSSLELGDSALYFCASSDSGGANEQFFGPGTRLTVL.